There are a few counts of the clone carrying this T cell receptor beta chain. Its antigen is as yet unknown. The data derive from a study of T cells in Graves' hyperthyroidism and ophthalmopathy. Subjects aged 18 to 65 presented with newly diagnosed hyperthyroidism of less than 2 months' duration. The study based diagnoses on clinical symptoms, serum thyroxine and TRAb, thyroid ultrasound and orbital computed tomography. The CDR3 is 13 residues long. CDR1 LGHNA and CDR2 YNFKEQ come from the germline V gene. V dropped 0 bases and J dropped 4 bases, with 7 bases sitting between them. Amplification targeted TCR beta CDR3 regions from RNA transcripts. A set of HTBI primers served as the primers for a first-round RT-PCR of the TCR CDR3. TCRdb called the multiplex PCR reads again in MiXCR, with one record for every CDR3 protein. The table records just over 550,000 distinct CDR3 sequences, roughly 50% of them present only once.

Study findings and constraints: Median prediction lead before ophthalmopathy onset was 6.5 months with the model. Most thyroid clonotypes expanded above 0.001 appeared in blood too.

The sequenced material came from peripheral blood or thyroid tissue (not recorded which). The clonotype was recovered from a woman between 18 and 29 years old with Graves' hyperthyroidism. This chain joins TRBV4-2 and TRBJ2-7; D not certain. CDR3 sequence: CASSQDLGYEQYF. CDR3 nucleotide sequence: TGTGCCAGCAGCCAAGATCTAGGTTACGAGCAGTACTTC.